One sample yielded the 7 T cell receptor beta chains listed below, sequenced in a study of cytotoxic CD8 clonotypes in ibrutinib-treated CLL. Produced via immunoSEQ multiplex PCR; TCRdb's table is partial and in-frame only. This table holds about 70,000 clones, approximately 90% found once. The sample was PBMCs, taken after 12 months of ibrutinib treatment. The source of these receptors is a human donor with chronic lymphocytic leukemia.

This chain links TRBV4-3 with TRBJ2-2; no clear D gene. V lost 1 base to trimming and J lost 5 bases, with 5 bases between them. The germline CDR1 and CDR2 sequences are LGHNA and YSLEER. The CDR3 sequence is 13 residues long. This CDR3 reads CASSQGWTGELFF. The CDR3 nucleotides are TGCGCCAGCAGCCAAGGATGGACCGGGGAGCTGTTTTTT.

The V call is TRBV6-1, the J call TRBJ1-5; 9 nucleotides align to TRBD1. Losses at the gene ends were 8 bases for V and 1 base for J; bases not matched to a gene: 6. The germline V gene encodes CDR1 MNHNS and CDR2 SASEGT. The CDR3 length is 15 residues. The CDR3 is CASGADRGSNQPQHF. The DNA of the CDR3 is TGTGCCAGCGGGGCGGACAGGGGAAGCAATCAGCCCCAGCATTTT.

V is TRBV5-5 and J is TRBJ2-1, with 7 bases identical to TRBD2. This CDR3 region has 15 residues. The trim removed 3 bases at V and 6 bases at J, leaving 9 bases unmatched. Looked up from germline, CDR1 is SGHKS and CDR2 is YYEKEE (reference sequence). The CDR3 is CASSSPWEGRNEQFF. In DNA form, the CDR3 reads TGTGCCAGCAGCTCCCCCTGGGAGGGACGCAATGAGCAGTTCTTC.

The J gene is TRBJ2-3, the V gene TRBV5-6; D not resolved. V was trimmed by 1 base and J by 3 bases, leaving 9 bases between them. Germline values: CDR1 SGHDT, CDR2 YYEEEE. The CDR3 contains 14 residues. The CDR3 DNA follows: TGTGCCAGCAGCTTGTTTGTCCTGACAGATACGCAGTATTTT. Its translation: CASSLFVLTDTQYF.

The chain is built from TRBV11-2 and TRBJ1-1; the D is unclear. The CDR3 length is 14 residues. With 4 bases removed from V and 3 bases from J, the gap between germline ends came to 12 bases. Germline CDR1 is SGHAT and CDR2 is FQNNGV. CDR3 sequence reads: CASSSTRWDTEAFF. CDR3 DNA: TGTGCCAGCAGCTCCACCCGGTGGGACACTGAAGCTTTCTTT.

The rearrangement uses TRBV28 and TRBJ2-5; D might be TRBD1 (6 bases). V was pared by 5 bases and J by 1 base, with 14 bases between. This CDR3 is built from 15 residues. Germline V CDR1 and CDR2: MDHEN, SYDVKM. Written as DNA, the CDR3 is TGTGCCAGCAGTCCCTCCGACAGGACCCAAGAGACCCAGTACTTC. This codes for CASSPSDRTQETQYF.

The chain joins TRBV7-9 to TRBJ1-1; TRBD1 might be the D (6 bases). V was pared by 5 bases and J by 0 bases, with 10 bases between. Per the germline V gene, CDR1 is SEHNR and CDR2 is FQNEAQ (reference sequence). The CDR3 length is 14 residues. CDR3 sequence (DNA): TGTGCCAGCAGCCGGGACATCGTGAACACTGAAGCTTTCTTT. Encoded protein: CASSRDIVNTEAFF.